The table lists the clone carrying this TCR beta chain with many counts. Antigen specificity is unknown. TCRdb re-derived calls from the 5' RACE reads in MiXCR, one entry per CDR3 protein. This sample carries about 39,000 distinct CDR3 sequences, about 7% of them seen once, and the ten largest clones take approximately 5.7%. V shed 5 bases and J shed 1 base, with 14 bases lying between them. From germline, CDR1 is DFQATT and CDR2 SNEGSKA (reference sequence). This CDR3 region has 15 residues. The data were taken from a study of neurological immune-mediated disorders. General observations from the study: The greatest TCR clonal expansion occurred in HTLV-1-associated myelopathy and the least in multiple sclerosis, which fell below healthy controls.

The J gene is TRBJ2-2, the V gene TRBV20-1, with D uncertain. Material for sequencing was CD4+ T cells from blood. The sequence came from a man aged 50-60 years in good health. CDR3 protein: CSASPWTQNTGELFF. The DNA of the CDR3 is TGCAGTGCTTCCCCCTGGACCCAGAACACCGGGGAGCTGTTTTTT.